A selection of T cell receptor beta chains follows, all from one sample in a study of cytomegalovirus exposure and HLA in healthy donors. Measured with immunoSEQ multiplex PCR; TCRdb has only the in-frame clones, and not every one. The table has 110,000 to 150,000 clones, approximately 82% seen once; the top ten hold 9% to 10%. The sample consisted of PBMCs. These receptors were collected from a woman aged 60-70 years in good health and CMV-seropositive. CDR3s include the opening cysteine and the closing phenylalanine or tryptophan. The D gene is left open where the match is weak.

v_call d_call cdr3_aa
TRBV13 - CASSSREGVRETQYF
TRBV27 - CASQESGPGGEQYF
TRBV5-8 - CASSLTANTGELFF
TRBV19 TRBD2 CASSAGGTANTGELFF
TRBV5-4 TRBD1 CASSLGQGFTDTQYF
TRBV5-6 - CASSLGPPSTGELFF
TRBV5-1 TRBD2 CASSPGLAGGSYEQYF
TRBV4-2 TRBD1 CASSHVQGATDTQYF
TRBV6-5 - CASSYGRIYGYTF
TRBV27 TRBD2 CASSRWLAGFSYNEQFF
TRBV7-2 TRBD1 CASRVTGGYEKLFF
TRBV28 - CASSPGGRSNEKLFF
TRBV4-1 TRBD1 CASSWGQGGTYEQYF
TRBV11-3 TRBD2 CASQREPTYNEQFF
TRBV28 TRBD1 CASSFGDRGRDEQFF
TRBV28 TRBD1 CASTLAPTGVYGYTF
TRBV5-1 - CASSTGLGRTTNEKLFF
TRBV19 TRBD2 CASSIDFLAGGQETQYF
TRBV7-2 TRBD1 CASSIQGPGYTF
TRBV5-4 TRBD1 CASSPGQAQETQYF
TRBV28 TRBD2 CASSLDGREETQYF
TRBV5-6 - CASSFGQTGELFF